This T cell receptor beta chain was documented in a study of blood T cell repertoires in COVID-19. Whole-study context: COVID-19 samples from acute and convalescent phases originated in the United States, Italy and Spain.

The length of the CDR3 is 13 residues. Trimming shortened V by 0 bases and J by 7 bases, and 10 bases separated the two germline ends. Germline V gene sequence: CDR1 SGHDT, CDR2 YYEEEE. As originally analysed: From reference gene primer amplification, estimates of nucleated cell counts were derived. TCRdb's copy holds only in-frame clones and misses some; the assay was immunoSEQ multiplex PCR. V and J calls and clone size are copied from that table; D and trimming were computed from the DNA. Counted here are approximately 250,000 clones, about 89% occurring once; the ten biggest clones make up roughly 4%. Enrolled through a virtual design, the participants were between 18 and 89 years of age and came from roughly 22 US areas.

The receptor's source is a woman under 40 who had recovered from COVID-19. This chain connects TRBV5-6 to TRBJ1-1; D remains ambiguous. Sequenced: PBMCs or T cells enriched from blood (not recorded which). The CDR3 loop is CASSLGWRYEAFF. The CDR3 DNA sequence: TGTGCCAGCAGCTTGGGTTGGAGGTATGAAGCTTTCTTT. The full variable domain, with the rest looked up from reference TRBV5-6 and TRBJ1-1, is DAGVTQSPTHLIKTRGQQVTLRCSPKSGHDTVSWYQQALGQGPQFIFQYYEEEERQRGNFPDRFSGHQFPNYSSELNVNALLLGDSALYLCASSLGWRYEAFFGQGTRLTVV.